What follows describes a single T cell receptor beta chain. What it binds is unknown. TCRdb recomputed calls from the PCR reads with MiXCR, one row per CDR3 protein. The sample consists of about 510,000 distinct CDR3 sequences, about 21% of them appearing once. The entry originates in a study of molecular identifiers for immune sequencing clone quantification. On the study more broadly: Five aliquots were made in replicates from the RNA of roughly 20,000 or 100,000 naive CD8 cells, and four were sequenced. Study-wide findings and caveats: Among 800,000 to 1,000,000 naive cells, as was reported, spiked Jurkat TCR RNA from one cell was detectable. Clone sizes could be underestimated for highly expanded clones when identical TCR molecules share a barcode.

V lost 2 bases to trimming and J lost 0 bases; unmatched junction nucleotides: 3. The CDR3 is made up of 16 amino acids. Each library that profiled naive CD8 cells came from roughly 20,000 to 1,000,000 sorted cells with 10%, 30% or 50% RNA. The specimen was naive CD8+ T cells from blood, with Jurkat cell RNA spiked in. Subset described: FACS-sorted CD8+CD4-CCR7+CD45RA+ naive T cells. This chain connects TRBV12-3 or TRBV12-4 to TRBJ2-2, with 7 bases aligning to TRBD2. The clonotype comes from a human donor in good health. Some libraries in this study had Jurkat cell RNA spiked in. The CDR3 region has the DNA TGTGCCAGCAGTTTAAGGGACTATCCGAACACCGGGGAGCTGTTTTTT. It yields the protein CASSLRDYPNTGELFF.